These 30 T cell receptor beta chains share one sample of origin, sequenced in a study of T cell changes during pregnancy in multiple sclerosis. TCRdb's copy holds only in-frame clones and misses some; the assay was immunoSEQ multiplex PCR. The sample yields about 110,000 clones, roughly nine tenths seen once. Sample: peripheral blood, taken after pregnancy. The source is a female donor with multiple sclerosis, enrolled in a pregnancy study.

This chain links TRBV6-5 with TRBJ2-2; TRBD2 matches at 10 bases. The CDR3 consists of 16 residues. Germline-derived CDR1 and CDR2 are MNHEY and SVGAGI. The V segment lost 0 bases and the J segment 7 bases; nucleotides outside the gene matches: 5. This CDR3 is CASSYSSGGADGELFF. The DNA of the CDR3 is TGTGCCAGCAGTTACTCCAGCGGGGGGGCCGACGGGGAGCTGTTTTTT.

The chain has TRBV9 and TRBJ1-3; D remains unclear. Germline V gene sequence: CDR1 SGDLS, CDR2 YYNGEE. The CDR3 is 14 amino acids. The V and J ends lost 2 bases and 8 bases respectively, with 14 bases between them. CDR3 sequence (DNA): TGTGCCAGCAGCGTTGCGGGAGGGAGTGACACCATATATTTT. Protein product: CASSVAGGSDTIYF.

The gene calls are TRBV18 and TRBJ1-5, with 9 bases that match TRBD1. J gave up 7 bases and V 1 base, and 2 bases lay outside the gene matches. CDR1 KGHSH and CDR2 LQKENI come from the germline V gene. This CDR3 has 14 amino acids. CDR3 coding DNA: TGTGCCAGCTCACCACGGGACAGGGAGCAGCCCCAGCATTTT. This sequence encodes CASSPRDREQPQHF. The whole variable domain, filled in from reference TRBV18 and TRBJ1-5, reads NAGVMQNPRHLVRRRGQEARLRCSPMKGHSHVYWYRQLPEEGLKFMVYLQKENIIDESGMPKERFSAEFPKEGPSILRIQQVVRGDSAAYFCASSPRDREQPQHFGDGTRLSIL.

Here the CDR3 reads CASSLFQGAPGELFF. The DNA of the CDR3 is TGCGCCAGCAGCCTGTTCCAGGGGGCTCCCGGGGAGCTGTTTTTT. V gene TRBV5-1 combines with J gene TRBJ2-2; TRBD1 matches 8 bases. The CDR3 runs to 15 residues. Germline CDR1 and CDR2: SGHRS and YFSETQ. J lost 6 bases, V lost 4 bases, and 8 bases had no gene match.

The rearrangement uses TRBV15 and TRBJ2-3; 9 bases fit TRBD2. CDR3 size: 14 residues. Trimming cost V 5 bases and J 2 bases; bases outside gene matches: 2. Germline values: CDR1 LNHNV, CDR2 YYDKDF (reference sequence). CDR3 nucleotides: TGTGCCACCAGCGTAGCGGGGGACACAGATACGCAGTATTTT. Protein: CATSVAGDTDTQYF. Complete variable domain (other parts from reference TRBV15 and TRBJ2-3): DAMVIQNPRYQVTQFGKPVTLSCSQTLNHNVMYWYQQKSSQAPKLLFHYYDKDFNNEADTPDNFQSRRPNTSFCFLDIRSPGLGDTAMYLCATSVAGDTDTQYFGPGTRLTVL.

The CDR3 sequence is CASSQGKGGNYGYTF. CDR3 bases: TGTGCCAGCAGCCAGGGGAAAGGGGGCAACTATGGCTACACCTTC. The V gene is TRBV13, the J gene TRBJ1-2, with 7 bases matching TRBD1. V trimming: 5 bases; J trimming: 2 bases; junction bases outside the gene matches: 8. Germline loops: CDR1 PRHDT, CDR2 FYEKMQ (reference sequence). CDR3 length: 15 residues.

This clone was observed a handful of times. The V call is TRBV7-3, the J call TRBJ2-1, with 8 positions matching TRBD2. The CDR3 is made up of 13 amino acids. Germline V CDR1 and CDR2: SGHTA, FQGTGA. V was clipped by 10 bases and J by 3 bases; unmatched bases: 5. The CDR3 sequence: CATSSGGYNEQFF. The CDR3 DNA is TGTGCCACGTCGAGCGGGGGCTACAATGAGCAGTTCTTC.

The CDR3 here is CASSPAGTGVSGYTF. DNA for the CDR3: TGTGCCAGCTCACCGGCCGGGACAGGGGTGTCTGGCTACACCTTC. The chain combines TRBV18 with TRBJ1-2; the match to TRBD1 covers 10 bases. Germline-derived CDR1 and CDR2 are KGHSH and LQKENI. V dropped 3 bases and J dropped 7; count of bases not matched to a gene: 8. There are 15 residues in the CDR3.

The genes are TRBV19 and TRBJ2-2, with TRBD2 matching 10 bases. The CDR3 runs to 16 residues. Germline loops: CDR1 LNHDA, CDR2 SQIVND (reference sequence). The V segment lost 4 bases and the J segment 4 bases; nucleotides outside the gene matches: 6. The CDR3 nucleotides read TGTGCCAGTAGTAAAAGCGGGGGGGCCCCCACCGGGGAGCTGTTTTTT. Translated: CASSKSGGAPTGELFF.

This clone has a single count. J is TRBJ2-6 and V is TRBV7-8; possible D gene TRBD1, 6 bases. Germline assignment: CDR1 SGHVS and CDR2 FQNEAQ. CDR3 length equals 15 residues. V was cut by 4 bases and J by 2 bases, with 9 bases left in between. CDR3 amino acids: CASSYRVTGANVLTF. CDR3 DNA sequence: TGTGCCAGCAGCTACAGGGTTACTGGGGCCAACGTCCTGACTTTC.

The chain has TRBV21-1 and TRBJ1-3; the table gives TRBD1 as D, unverified against the DNA. TRBV21-1 is an annotated pseudogene. The CDR3 totals 15 residues. The CDR3 nucleotides read TGTGCCAGCAGCACTGGGACAGGAGCTGGAAACACCATATATTTT. Residues: CASSTGTGAGNTIYF.

CDR3: CASSEGTGVKKLFF. The CDR3 region has the DNA TGTGCCAGCAGTGAGGGGACAGGGGTGAAAAAACTGTTTTTT. The V and J genes are TRBV2 and TRBJ1-4; 10 bases agree with TRBD1. With 3 bases clipped from V and 9 bases from J, the junction kept 4 bases outside the gene matches. CDR3 size: 14 residues. From germline, CDR1 is SNHLY and CDR2 FYNNEI.

The J gene is TRBJ1-1, the V gene TRBV18; D is possibly TRBD1 (6 bases). CDR3 size: 15 residues. Trimming left V 4 bases short and J 3 bases short, with 15 bases between. Per the germline V gene, CDR1 is KGHSH and CDR2 is LQKENI. This chain's CDR3 is CASSLSPPGDTEAFF. The CDR3 coding sequence is TGTGCCAGCTCACTCTCCCCGCCAGGGGACACTGAAGCTTTCTTT.

The J gene is TRBJ1-1, the V gene TRBV7-9, with 7 bases lining up with TRBD1. CDR1 and CDR2 (germline): SEHNR, FQNEAQ (reference sequence). V trimming: 1 base; J trimming: 4 bases; junction bases outside the gene matches: 0. The CDR3 consists of 13 residues. The CDR3 sequence is CASSLGQGTEAFF. The CDR3, as DNA: TGTGCCAGCAGCTTAGGACAGGGCACTGAAGCTTTCTTT.

This chain uses TRBV9 with TRBJ1-1; D might be TRBD1 (6 bases). This CDR3 has 13 residues. Looked up from germline, CDR1 is SGDLS and CDR2 is YYNGEE. Deletions cut 3 bases from V and 8 bases from J, with 14 bases between. CDR3 DNA: TGTGCCAGCAGCGCCCCAGGGGATGAGGAAGCTTTCTTT. Translated, it gives CASSAPGDEEAFF.

The V gene is TRBV5-6, the J gene TRBJ2-5; 7 nucleotides agree with TRBD2. Germline assignment: CDR1 SGHDT and CDR2 YYEEEE. Losses at the gene ends were 1 base for V and 5 bases for J; bases not matched to a gene: 5. The CDR3 spans 14 residues. This CDR3 reads CASSLSGEGETQYF. The CDR3 DNA reads as TGTGCCAGCAGCTTGAGTGGGGAGGGGGAGACCCAGTACTTC.

The chain couples TRBV18 to TRBJ2-7; 7 nucleotides agree with TRBD1. Germline trimming cut 6 bases from V and 3 bases from J; bases unmatched to any gene: 11. Germline values: CDR1 KGHSH, CDR2 LQKENI. The CDR3 totals 15 residues. CDR3 nucleotides: TGTGCCAGCTCCACAGGGGCTCTCGGGATCTACGAGCAGTACTTC. Its translation: CASSTGALGIYEQYF.

The chain joins TRBV4-1 to TRBJ2-3; 11 nucleotides agree with TRBD2. Germline V gene lookup returns CDR1 MGHRA and CDR2 YSYEKL. The CDR3 runs 16 residues. Unmatched junction bases numbered 4, after V lost 5 bases and J lost 0 bases. In DNA form, the CDR3 reads TGCGCCAGCAGCGCTAGCGGGGGGCCTAGCACAGATACGCAGTATTTT. Protein product: CASSASGGPSTDTQYF.

V gene TRBV5-5 combines with J gene TRBJ2-7, with D unclear. CDR3 length equals 14 residues. The V end lost 0 bases, the J end lost 3 bases, and 10 bases lay between the germline ends. Germline CDR1 SGHKS, CDR2 YYEKEE (reference sequence). CDR3 in DNA: TGTGCCAGCAGCTTGGACGGTACTTACTACGAGCAGTACTTC. The encoded protein is CASSLDGTYYEQYF.

This clone was recorded only once. The chain couples TRBV5-5 to TRBJ1-6, with D uncertain. The CDR3 runs 15 residues. Germline V gene data show CDR1 as SGHKS and CDR2 as YYEKEE (reference sequence). V shed 4 bases and J shed 6 bases, with 14 bases lying between them. The CDR3 DNA is TGTGCCAGCAGCCTGGGCGGGCGGATTAATTCACCCCTCCACTTT. Amino acid sequence: CASSLGGRINSPLHF.

The chain uses TRBV9 and TRBJ2-7, with TRBD1 as a possible D gene (5 bases). From germline, CDR1 is SGDLS and CDR2 YYNGEE. The CDR3 loop spans 15 amino acids. The V and J ends lost 0 bases and 0 bases respectively, with 10 bases between them. The CDR3 spells CASSVAAGISYEQYF. As DNA, the CDR3 is TGTGCCAGCAGCGTAGCGGCAGGGATCTCCTACGAGCAGTACTTC.

This chain connects TRBV19 to TRBJ1-5; 8 bases agree with TRBD1. The CDR3 covers 16 residues. The junction had 11 bases not matched to a gene; V was cut back by 3 bases and J by 7 bases. From germline, CDR1 is LNHDA and CDR2 SQIVND (reference sequence). CDR3 residues: CASSIFGQGDHQPQHF. In nucleotides, the CDR3 is TGTGCCAGTAGTATCTTTGGACAGGGAGATCACCAGCCCCAGCATTTT.

This clone turned up a few times. The J gene is TRBJ2-5, the V gene TRBV10-3, with 10 bases that match TRBD1. The CDR3 spans 15 residues. Germline V gene sequence: CDR1 ENHRY, CDR2 SYGVKD. After removal of 4 bases from V and 4 bases from J, the junction contained 6 bases not matched to a gene. In DNA, the CDR3 is TGTGCCATCAGTGCGGGACAGGGGTCGGGAGAGACCCAGTACTTC. Translated, it gives CAISAGQGSGETQYF.

This rearrangement joins TRBV5-8 to TRBJ1-2, with 10 bases identical to TRBD1. The ends lost 3 bases at V and 6 bases at J; junction bases unmatched: 8. The CDR3 totals 15 residues. The germline CDR1 and CDR2 sequences are SGHTS and YDEGEE. For the CDR3, the DNA is TGTGCCAGCAGCTCATCCGGGACAGGGGCGGATGGCTACACCTTC. This translates into CASSSSGTGADGYTF.

This sequence joins TRBV4-2 and TRBJ2-7; D gene uncertain. The germline CDR1 and CDR2 sequences are LGHNA and YNFKEQ. V lost 1 base and J lost 0, with 4 bases in between. This CDR3 contains 13 residues. DNA of the CDR3: TGTGCCAGCAGCCAAGGCGTCTCCTACGAGCAGTACTTC. It yields the protein CASSQGVSYEQYF.

The rearrangement uses TRBV5-1 and TRBJ1-1; no reliable D call. Trimming shortened V by 1 base and J by 11 bases, and 18 bases separated the two germline ends. The CDR3 covers 14 residues. Per the germline V gene, CDR1 is SGHRS and CDR2 is YFSETQ. CDR3 DNA sequence: TGCGCCAGCAGCTTGCTCCCCGCGTCCCTCGGTGCTTTCTTT. This sequence encodes CASSLLPASLGAFF.

This clone was observed a single time. V gene TRBV9 combines with J gene TRBJ2-6, with D perhaps TRBD1 (5 bases). V lost 0 bases to trimming and J lost 2 bases, with 9 bases between them. The CDR3 is 16 residues long. CDR1 is SGDLS and CDR2 is YYNGEE in the germline V gene. CDR3 in amino acids: CASSVEGFAGANVLTF. CDR3 sequence (DNA): TGTGCCAGCAGCGTAGAGGGGTTCGCTGGGGCCAACGTCCTGACTTTC.

V and J are TRBV9 and TRBJ1-1, with D possibly matching TRBD1 (5 bases). Germline CDR1 and CDR2: SGDLS and YYNGEE. V lost 0 bases and J lost 0, with 9 bases in between. The CDR3 runs 15 residues. This CDR3 is CASSVGQGVNTEAFF. The CDR3 DNA sequence: TGTGCCAGCAGCGTAGGGCAGGGTGTGAACACTGAAGCTTTCTTT.

The rearrangement joins TRBV6-6 to TRBJ2-7; D is unresolved. The V end was cut by 5 bases, the J end by 7 bases, with 9 bases between. Germline values: CDR1 MNHNY, CDR2 SVGAGI (reference sequence). The CDR3 runs 11 residues. This chain's CDR3 is CASSDQVEQYF. The CDR3 nucleotides are TGTGCCAGCAGTGACCAGGTAGAGCAGTACTTC.

The chain combines TRBV2 with TRBJ2-7; TRBD1 agrees at 8 bases. The CDR3 runs 15 residues. Germline V lookup: CDR1 SNHLY, CDR2 FYNNEI. Trimming took 2 bases from V and 2 from J; bases not matched to a gene: 5. CDR3 amino acids: CASSERGQATYEQYF. The CDR3, as DNA: TGTGCCAGCAGTGAAAGGGGACAGGCAACCTACGAGCAGTACTTC.